The 3 T cell receptor beta chains presented below share a single source sample, sequenced in a study of shared clonotypes between healthy human individuals. It was CD45RO-negative cells, positively selected for CCR7, that made up naive CD8 cells, with terminally differentiated effector memory CD45RA+ cells excluded. Sequencing used immunoSEQ multiplex PCR; TCRdb keeps in-frame clones, though not all of them. This sample carries 2 million to 2.5 million clones, more than 85% of them seen once, and the ten largest clones take about 1.8%. The sequenced sample consisted of naive CD8+ T cells from PBMCs. The receptor source for this set is a young man in good health. Some clones in this sample may be carry-over from other donors' samples.

This sequence joins TRBV27 and TRBJ2-7; tentative D call: TRBD2 (6 bases). Deletions cut 2 bases from V and 3 bases from J, with 14 bases between. The CDR3 is 15 residues long. From germline, CDR1 is MNHEY and CDR2 SMNVEV (reference sequence). The CDR3 DNA sequence: TGTGCCAGCAGTTTAAACGGAATGGGGGGCTACGAGCAGTACTTC. As protein: CASSLNGMGGYEQYF.

The gene calls are TRBV9 and TRBJ1-2; no firm D call. V lost 0 bases and J 4 bases, leaving 13 bases between the germline ends. The CDR3 has 15 amino acids. Germline CDR1 and CDR2: SGDLS and YYNGEE. CDR3 sequence (DNA): TGTGCCAGCAGCGTAGCGGGCTCTGGGAGCTATGGCTACACCTTC. Translating it yields CASSVAGSGSYGYTF.

V usage is TRBV19 and J usage is TRBJ1-2; the D is unclear. V was shortened by 4 bases and J by 3 bases, with 9 bases between the two germline ends. The CDR3 length is 13 residues. Per germline, CDR1 LNHDA and CDR2 SQIVND (reference sequence). DNA of the CDR3: TGTGCCAGTAGTAGCAGAGAACACTATGGCTACACCTTC. It specifies CASSSREHYGYTF.